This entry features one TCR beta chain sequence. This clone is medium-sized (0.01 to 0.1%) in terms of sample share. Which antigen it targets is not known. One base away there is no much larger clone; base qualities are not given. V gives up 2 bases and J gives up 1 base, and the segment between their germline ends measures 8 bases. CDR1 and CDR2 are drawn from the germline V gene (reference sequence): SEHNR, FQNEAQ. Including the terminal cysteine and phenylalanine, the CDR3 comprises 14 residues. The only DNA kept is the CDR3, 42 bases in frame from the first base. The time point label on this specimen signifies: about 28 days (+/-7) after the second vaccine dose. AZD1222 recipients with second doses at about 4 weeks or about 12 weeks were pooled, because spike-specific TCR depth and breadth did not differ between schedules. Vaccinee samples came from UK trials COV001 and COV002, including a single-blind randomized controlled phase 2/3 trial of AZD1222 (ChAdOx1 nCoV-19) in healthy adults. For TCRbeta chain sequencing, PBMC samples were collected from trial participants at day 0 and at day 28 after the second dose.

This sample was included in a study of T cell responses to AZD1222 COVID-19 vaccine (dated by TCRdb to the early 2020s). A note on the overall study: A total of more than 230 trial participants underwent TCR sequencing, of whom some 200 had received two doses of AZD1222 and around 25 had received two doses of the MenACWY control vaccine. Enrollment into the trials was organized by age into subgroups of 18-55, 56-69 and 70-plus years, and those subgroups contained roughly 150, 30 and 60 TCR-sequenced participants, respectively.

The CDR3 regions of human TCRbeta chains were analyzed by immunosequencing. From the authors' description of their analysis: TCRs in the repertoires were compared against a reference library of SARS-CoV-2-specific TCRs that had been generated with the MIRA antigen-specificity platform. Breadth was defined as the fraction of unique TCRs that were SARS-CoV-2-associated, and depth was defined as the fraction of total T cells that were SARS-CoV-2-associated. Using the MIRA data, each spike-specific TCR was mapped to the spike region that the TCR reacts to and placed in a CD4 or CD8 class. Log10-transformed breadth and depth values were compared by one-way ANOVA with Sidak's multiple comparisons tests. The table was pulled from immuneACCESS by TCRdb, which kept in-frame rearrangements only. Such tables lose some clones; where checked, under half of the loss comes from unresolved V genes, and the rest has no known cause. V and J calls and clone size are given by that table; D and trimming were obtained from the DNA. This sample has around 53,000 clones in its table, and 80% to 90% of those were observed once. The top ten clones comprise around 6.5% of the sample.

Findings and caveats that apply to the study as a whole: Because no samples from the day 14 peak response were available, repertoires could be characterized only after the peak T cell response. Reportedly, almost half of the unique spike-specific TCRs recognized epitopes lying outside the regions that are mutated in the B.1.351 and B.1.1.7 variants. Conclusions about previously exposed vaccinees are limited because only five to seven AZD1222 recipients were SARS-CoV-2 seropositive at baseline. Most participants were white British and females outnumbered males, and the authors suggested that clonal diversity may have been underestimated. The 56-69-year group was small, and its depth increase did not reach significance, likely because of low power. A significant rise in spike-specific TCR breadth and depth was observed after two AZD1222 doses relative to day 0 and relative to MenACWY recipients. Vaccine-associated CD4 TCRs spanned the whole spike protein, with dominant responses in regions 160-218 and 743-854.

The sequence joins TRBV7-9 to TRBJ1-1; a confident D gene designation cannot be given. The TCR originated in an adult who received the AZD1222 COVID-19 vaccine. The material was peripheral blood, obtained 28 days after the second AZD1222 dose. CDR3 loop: CASSLKAGNTEAFF. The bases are TGTGCCAGCAGCTTAAAAGCAGGGAACACTGAAGCTTTCTTT.